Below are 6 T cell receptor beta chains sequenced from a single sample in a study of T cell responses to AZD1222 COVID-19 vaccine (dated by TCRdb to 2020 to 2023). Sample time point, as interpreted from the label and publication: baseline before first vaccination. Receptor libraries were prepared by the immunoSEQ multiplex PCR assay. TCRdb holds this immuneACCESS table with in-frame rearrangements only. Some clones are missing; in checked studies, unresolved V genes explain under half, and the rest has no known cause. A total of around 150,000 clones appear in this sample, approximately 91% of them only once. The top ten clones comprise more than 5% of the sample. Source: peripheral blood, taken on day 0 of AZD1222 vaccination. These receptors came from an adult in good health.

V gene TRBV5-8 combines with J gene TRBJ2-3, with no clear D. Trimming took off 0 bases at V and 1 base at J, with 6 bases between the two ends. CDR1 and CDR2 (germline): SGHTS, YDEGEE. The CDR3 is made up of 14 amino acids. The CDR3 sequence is CASSLDRGTDTQYF. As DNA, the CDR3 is TGTGCCAGCAGCTTGGACCGAGGCACAGATACGCAGTATTTT.

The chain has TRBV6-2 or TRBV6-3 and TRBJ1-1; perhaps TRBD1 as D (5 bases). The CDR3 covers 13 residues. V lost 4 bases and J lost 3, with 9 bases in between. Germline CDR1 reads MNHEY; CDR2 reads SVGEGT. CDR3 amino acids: CASSLTEYTEAFF. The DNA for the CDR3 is TGTGCCAGCAGTTTGACAGAATACACTGAAGCTTTCTTT.

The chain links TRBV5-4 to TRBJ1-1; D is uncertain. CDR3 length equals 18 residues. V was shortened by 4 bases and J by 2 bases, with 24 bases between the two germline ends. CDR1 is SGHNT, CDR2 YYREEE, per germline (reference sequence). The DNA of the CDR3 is TGTGCCAGCAGCCAGCTTGGAAGAGGTACGGGCGATAACACTGAAGCTTTCTTT. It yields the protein CASSQLGRGTGDNTEAFF.

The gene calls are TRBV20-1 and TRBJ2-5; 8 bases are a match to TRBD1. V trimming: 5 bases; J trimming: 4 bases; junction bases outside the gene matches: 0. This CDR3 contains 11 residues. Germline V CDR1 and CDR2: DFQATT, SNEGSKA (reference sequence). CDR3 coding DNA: TGCAGTGCTGACAGGGGAGAGACCCAGTACTTC. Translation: CSADRGETQYF.

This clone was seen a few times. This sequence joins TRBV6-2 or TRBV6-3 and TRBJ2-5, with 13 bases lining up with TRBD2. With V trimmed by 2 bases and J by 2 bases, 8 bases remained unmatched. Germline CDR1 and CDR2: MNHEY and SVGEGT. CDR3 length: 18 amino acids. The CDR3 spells CASSYGGLAGLVQETQYF. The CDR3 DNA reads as TGTGCCAGCAGTTACGGGGGACTAGCGGGACTAGTACAAGAGACCCAGTACTTC.

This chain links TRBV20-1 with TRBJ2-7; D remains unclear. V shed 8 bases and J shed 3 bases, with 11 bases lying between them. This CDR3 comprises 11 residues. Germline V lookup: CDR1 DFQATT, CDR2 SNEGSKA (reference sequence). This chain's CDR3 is CSSQARYEQYF. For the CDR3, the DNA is TGCAGTAGCCAGGCCCGCTACGAGCAGTACTTC.